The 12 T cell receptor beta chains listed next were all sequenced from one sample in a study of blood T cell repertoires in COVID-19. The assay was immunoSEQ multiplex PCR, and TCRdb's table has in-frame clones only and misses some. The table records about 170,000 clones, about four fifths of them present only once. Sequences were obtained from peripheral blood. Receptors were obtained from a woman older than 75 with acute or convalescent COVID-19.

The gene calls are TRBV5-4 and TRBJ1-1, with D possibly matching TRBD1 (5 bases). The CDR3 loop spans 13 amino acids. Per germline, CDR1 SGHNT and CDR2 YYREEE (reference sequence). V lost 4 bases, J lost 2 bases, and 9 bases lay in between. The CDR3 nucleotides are TGTGCCAGCAGCCCGACAGCAAACACTGAAGCTTTCTTT. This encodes CASSPTANTEAFF.

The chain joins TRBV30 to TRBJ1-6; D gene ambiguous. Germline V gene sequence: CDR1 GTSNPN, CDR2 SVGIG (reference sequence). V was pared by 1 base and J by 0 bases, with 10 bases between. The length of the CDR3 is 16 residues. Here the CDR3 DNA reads TGTGCCTGGAGTGAACCTCCGAGCTCCTATAATTCACCCCTCCACTTT. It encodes CAWSEPPSSYNSPLHF.

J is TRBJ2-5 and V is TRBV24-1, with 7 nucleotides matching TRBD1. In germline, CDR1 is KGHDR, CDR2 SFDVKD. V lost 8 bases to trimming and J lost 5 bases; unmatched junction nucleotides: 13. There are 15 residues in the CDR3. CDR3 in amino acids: CATMGHRGGKETQYF. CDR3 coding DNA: TGTGCCACCATGGGACACAGGGGTGGAAAGGAGACCCAGTACTTC.

The CDR3 sequence: CSSLLTDTQYF. The CDR3 DNA is TGCAGCTCTCTATTGACAGATACGCAGTATTTT. This chain connects TRBV29-1 to TRBJ2-3, with D unclear. CDR1 is SQVTM and CDR2 is ANQGSEA in the germline V gene. Trimming left V 8 bases short and J 3 bases short, with 9 bases between. This CDR3 spans 11 amino acids.

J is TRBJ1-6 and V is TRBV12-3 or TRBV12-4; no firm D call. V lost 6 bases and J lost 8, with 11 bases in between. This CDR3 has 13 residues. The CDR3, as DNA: TGTGCCAGCAGGAGCGGGGATTATTCACCCCTCCACTTT. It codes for CASRSGDYSPLHF.

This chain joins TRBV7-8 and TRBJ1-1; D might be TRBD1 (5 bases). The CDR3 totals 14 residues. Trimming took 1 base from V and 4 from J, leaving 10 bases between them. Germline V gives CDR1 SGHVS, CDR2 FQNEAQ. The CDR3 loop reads CASSLDQGITEAFF. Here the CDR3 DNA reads TGTGCCAGCAGCTTAGACCAGGGTATCACTGAAGCTTTCTTT.

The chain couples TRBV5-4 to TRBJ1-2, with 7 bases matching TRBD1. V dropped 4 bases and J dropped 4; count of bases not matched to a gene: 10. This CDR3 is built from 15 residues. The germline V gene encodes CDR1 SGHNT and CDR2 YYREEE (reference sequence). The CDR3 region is CASSQGVGMGYGYTF. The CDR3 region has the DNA TGTGCCAGCAGCCAGGGGGTAGGGATGGGCTATGGCTACACCTTC.

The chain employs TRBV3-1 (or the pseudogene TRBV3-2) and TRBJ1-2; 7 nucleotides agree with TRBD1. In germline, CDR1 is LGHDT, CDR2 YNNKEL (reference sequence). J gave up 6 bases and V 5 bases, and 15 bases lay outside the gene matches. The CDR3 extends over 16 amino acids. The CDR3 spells CASSTRDSLKSHGYTF. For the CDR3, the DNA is TGTGCCAGCAGCACCCGGGACAGTCTGAAGAGCCATGGCTACACCTTC.

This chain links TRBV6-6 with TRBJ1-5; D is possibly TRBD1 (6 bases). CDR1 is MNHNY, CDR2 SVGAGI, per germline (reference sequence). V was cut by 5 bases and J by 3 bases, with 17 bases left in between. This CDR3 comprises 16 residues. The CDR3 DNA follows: TGTGCCAGCAGTAGGTGGCAACAGGGAAACAATCAGCCCCAGCATTTT. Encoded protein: CASSRWQQGNNQPQHF.

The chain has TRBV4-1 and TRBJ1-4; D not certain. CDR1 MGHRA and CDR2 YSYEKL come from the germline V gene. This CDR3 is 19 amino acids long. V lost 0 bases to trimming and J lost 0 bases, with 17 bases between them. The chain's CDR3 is CASSQDLGFDAATNEKLFF. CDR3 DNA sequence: TGCGCCAGCAGCCAAGATCTGGGTTTCGACGCGGCAACTAATGAAAAACTGTTTTTT.

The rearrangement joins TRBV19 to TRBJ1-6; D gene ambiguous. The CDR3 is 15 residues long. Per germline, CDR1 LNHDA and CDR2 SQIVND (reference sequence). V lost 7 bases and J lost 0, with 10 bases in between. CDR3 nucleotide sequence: TGTGCCAGTACGGCGGGGAGCTCCTATAATTCACCCCTCCACTTT. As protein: CASTAGSSYNSPLHF.

CDR3 nucleotides: TGTGCCAGCAGCTCCCTAGGCGGGGGAGACTACGAGCAGTACTTC. It codes for CASSSLGGGDYEQYF. The chain has TRBV6-5 and TRBJ2-7; the match to TRBD2 covers 7 bases. This CDR3 has 15 amino acids. V was pared by 6 bases and J by 3 bases, with 11 bases of the junction left unmatched. The germline CDR1 and CDR2 sequences are MNHEY and SVGAGI.